This TCR beta chain was captured in a study of T-cell memory formation after mild COVID-19. Study information: Largely donor-specific sequence clusters came from two donors.

This CDR3 comprises 15 residues. The V and J ends lost 7 bases and 8 bases, in that order; junction bases with no gene match: 10. Per germline, CDR1 MNHEY and CDR2 SVGAGI. 5'RACE primed from the constant segment yielded TCR alpha and TCR beta cDNA libraries bearing sample barcodes and UMIs. Each CDR3 protein is one row after TCRdb ran MiXCR on the 5' RACE reads. The table records roughly 130,000 distinct CDR3 sequences, about 6% of them present only once. Ten or more counts support this clonotype. The TCR sequence derives from an adult woman who had mild COVID-19 (a few samples of this study predate the infection). Cell type and time point are not known. Material for sequencing was PBMCs or a T cell subset sorted from them (not recorded which). The V call is TRBV6-5, the J call TRBJ1-4; TRBD1 aligns across 10 bases. For the CDR3, the DNA is TGTGCCAGCAAGACGGATGGACAGGGGGGCGAAAAACTGTTTTTT. Translation: CASKTDGQGGEKLFF.